The 28 T cell receptor beta chains given below trace back to one sample, sequenced in a study of T cell repertoires in cytomegalovirus infection. Antigen specificity for these receptors is unknown. TCRdb re-called the reads with MiXCR, one entry per CDR3 protein. Here the sample spans tens of thousands of distinct CDR3 sequences, around 49% being singletons. The input for sequencing was CD8+ T cells from cultured PBMCs, taken from culture after CMV antigen stimulation. Receptor source: a human donor in good health (CMV status not recorded). Some clones in this sample may be carry-over from other donors' samples.

This clonotype was counted a few times. This chain connects TRBV29-1 to TRBJ2-1; TRBD2 might be the D (6 bases). V dropped 8 bases and J dropped 3 bases, with 8 bases sitting between them. CDR3 size: 11 residues. Germline values: CDR1 SQVTM, CDR2 ANQGSEA. Here the CDR3 DNA reads TGCAGCACGGGACTCTACAATGAGCAGTTCTTC. Amino acid sequence: CSTGLYNEQFF.

Of note for this clonotype: Mismatch with germline at one junction end may stem from a read error. The V call is TRBV7-8, the J call TRBJ2-5; D gene ambiguous. Looked up from germline, CDR1 is SGHVS and CDR2 is FQNEAQ. CDR3 size: 13 residues. The CDR3 loop is CATSLNTQETQYF. The DNA of the CDR3 is TGTGCCACCAGCTTAAACACACAAGAGACCCAGTACTTC.

The V call is TRBV11-2, the J call TRBJ1-1; 9 bases are a match to TRBD1. The V gene's germline CDR1 is SGHAT and CDR2 FQNNGV. V lost 4 bases and J lost 1; bases outside the gene matches: 16. The CDR3 runs to 19 residues. CDR3 region: CASSSLLRGQGLGNTEAFF. DNA of the CDR3: TGTGCCAGCAGCTCGCTCCTCCGGGGACAGGGATTAGGGAACACTGAAGCTTTCTTT.

This chain connects TRBV7-2 to TRBJ2-2; 9 bases map to TRBD1. This CDR3 has 18 amino acids. CDR1 SGHTA and CDR2 FQGNSA come from the germline V gene. Germline trimming cut 0 bases from V and 4 bases from J; bases unmatched to any gene: 9. The CDR3 spells CASSLAMNRGRGTGELFF. CDR3 nucleotides: TGTGCCAGCAGCTTAGCGATGAACAGGGGGCGCGGCACCGGGGAGCTGTTTTTT. The variable domain in full, with the rest retrieved from reference TRBV7-2 and TRBJ2-2, is GAGVSQSPSNKVTEKGKDVELRCDPISGHTALYWYRQSLGQGLEFLIYFQGNSAPDKSGLPSDRFSAERTGGSVSTLTIQRTQQEDSAVYLCASSLAMNRGRGTGELFFGEGSRLTVL.

This clonotype was seen a handful of times. The chain has TRBV6-2 or TRBV6-3 and TRBJ2-1; D is undetermined. The CDR3 has 17 residues. CDR1 and CDR2 from the germline V gene are MNHEY and SVGEGT. The V and J ends lost 4 bases and 5 bases respectively, with 21 bases between them. CDR3 region: CASSWSEVSNKNNEQFF. Here the CDR3 DNA reads TGTGCCAGCAGTTGGTCTGAAGTGTCAAATAAGAACAATGAGCAGTTCTTC.

The chain joins TRBV12-3 or TRBV12-4 to TRBJ2-1; D unclear. The CDR3 runs to 12 residues. With 2 bases removed from V and 5 bases from J, the gap between germline ends came to 4 bases. The CDR3: CASSLRDNEQFF. The CDR3 region has the DNA TGTGCCAGCAGTTTAAGGGACAATGAGCAGTTCTTC.

The chain links TRBV7-2 to TRBJ2-1; possible D gene TRBD2, 6 bases. CDR1 and CDR2 from the germline V gene are SGHTA and FQGNSA. Trimming took off 3 bases at V and 7 bases at J, with 13 bases between the two ends. The CDR3 sequence is 14 residues long. The CDR3: CASSLGGVGNEQFF. CDR3 coding DNA: TGTGCCAGCAGCTTGGGGGGAGTTGGTAATGAGCAGTTCTTC.

The chain links TRBV27 to TRBJ2-1; TRBD2 aligns across 7 bases. After removal of 8 bases from V and 8 bases from J, the junction contained 24 bases not matched to a gene. Germline V gene sequence: CDR1 MNHEY, CDR2 SMNVEV (reference sequence). This CDR3 spans 18 amino acids. CDR3 in DNA: TGTGCCAGCTACGACCTGGGGGAGCTGGTGAGGGCGGGAGATGAGCAGTTCTTC. Translation gives CASYDLGELVRAGDEQFF.

The chain is built from TRBV12-5 and TRBJ2-1, with D perhaps TRBD2 (5 bases). CDR3 size: 16 residues. The V end was cut by 5 bases, the J end by 8 bases, with 22 bases between. The germline V gene encodes CDR1 LGHNT and CDR2 FRNRAP. The CDR3 region has the DNA TGTGCTAGTGGTGCCAAGGGCCGAGAGGGATCGGATGAGCAGTTCTTC. Encoded protein: CASGAKGREGSDEQFF.

The V gene is TRBV19, the J gene TRBJ2-1; D call uncertain. The CDR3 totals 14 residues. V lost 3 bases and J lost 4, with 10 bases in between. From germline, CDR1 is LNHDA and CDR2 SQIVND (reference sequence). CDR3 amino acids: CASSIKTLYNEQFF. CDR3 DNA sequence: TGTGCCAGTAGTATCAAGACCCTTTACAATGAGCAGTTCTTC.

This clonotype was seen more than once but under ten times. The chain is built from TRBV4-2 and TRBJ2-7; 7 positions match TRBD2. The CDR3 contains 16 residues. The germline V gene encodes CDR1 LGHNA and CDR2 YNFKEQ. V shed 0 bases, J shed 0 bases, and the junction held 5 bases outside the gene matches. The CDR3 region is CASSQDGGGVSYEQYF. The CDR3 DNA follows: TGTGCCAGCAGCCAAGATGGGGGAGGGGTCTCCTACGAGCAGTACTTC.

This clonotype has just a few counts. The rearrangement links TRBV7-3 to TRBJ1-3, with 9 bases matching TRBD1. CDR1 and CDR2 (germline): SGHTA, FQGTGA. The CDR3 is 16 amino acids. V was pared by 2 bases and J by 2 bases, with 4 bases of the junction left unmatched. CDR3 region: CASSLEGTGPGNTIYF. CDR3 DNA: TGTGCCAGCAGCTTAGAAGGGACAGGGCCTGGAAACACCATATATTTT.

There are a few counts of this clonotype. This rearrangement joins TRBV10-3 to TRBJ1-2, with TRBD1 identical over 8 bases. V dropped 0 bases and J dropped 12; count of bases not matched to a gene: 3. This CDR3 is built from 12 residues. Germline V gene lookup returns CDR1 ENHRY and CDR2 SYGVKD. Written as DNA, the CDR3 is TGTGCCATCAGTGAGTCAGACAGGGGTAACACCTTC. This sequence encodes CAISESDRGNTF.

The rearrangement joins TRBV28 to TRBJ1-2; 7 nucleotides match TRBD1. Germline values: CDR1 MDHEN, CDR2 SYDVKM. The CDR3 extends over 16 amino acids. J gave up 14 bases and V 0 bases, and 18 bases lay outside the gene matches. The CDR3 coding sequence is TGTGCCAGCAGTTTATGGCCCTCCACAGGGGCTCACACGGTAACCTTC. Translation gives CASSLWPSTGAHTVTF.

This clonotype was seen many times. The V and J genes are TRBV27 and TRBJ2-7, with D unresolved. V was trimmed by 6 bases and J by 3 bases, leaving 6 bases between them. From germline, CDR1 is MNHEY and CDR2 SMNVEV (reference sequence). This CDR3 spans 11 amino acids. In DNA form, the CDR3 reads TGTGCCAGCAGCTTCGGCTACGAGCAGTACTTC. It yields the protein CASSFGYEQYF.

The chain combines TRBV29-1 with TRBJ2-3, with D unclear. Germline V gene data show CDR1 as SQVTM and CDR2 as ANQGSEA. Trimming left V 6 bases short and J 0 bases short, with 10 bases between. The CDR3 contains 13 residues. The CDR3 spells CSVLSPSTDTQYF. CDR3 DNA: TGCAGCGTGTTATCCCCTAGCACAGATACGCAGTATTTT.

A single count supports this clonotype. The chain couples TRBV6-8 to TRBJ2-5; the match to TRBD2 covers 8 bases. The CDR3 extends over 16 amino acids. Trimming cost V 6 bases and J 4 bases; bases outside gene matches: 13. Germline V gene data show CDR1 as MNHGY and CDR2 as SAAAGT. CDR3 in DNA: TGTGCCAGCAGCCGCCGGAGGCGGGAGGCGGGAGAGACCCAGTACTTC. Its translation: CASSRRRREAGETQYF.

The rearrangement links TRBV27 to TRBJ2-7; TRBD1 aligns across 9 bases. Germline CDR1 MNHEY, CDR2 SMNVEV (reference sequence). Losses at the gene ends were 6 bases for V and 1 base for J; bases not matched to a gene: 7. The CDR3 has 15 residues. CDR3 bases: TGTGCCAGCAGGAACCTGGACAGGGGTTCCTACGAGCAGTACTTC. It translates to CASRNLDRGSYEQYF.

The rearrangement links TRBV6-1 to TRBJ2-7, with a weak D call TRBD1 (5 bases). Trimming left V 2 bases short and J 7 bases short, with 15 bases between. The CDR3 runs to 14 residues. Germline V gene sequence: CDR1 MNHNS, CDR2 SASEGT. CDR3 in DNA: TGTGCCAGCAGTGAAATCGGCAGGGTAGGGGAGCAGTACTTC. It translates to CASSEIGRVGEQYF.

The sample holds a few counts of this clonotype. The V gene is TRBV12-3 or TRBV12-4, the J gene TRBJ2-1, with 7 positions matching TRBD2. The J segment lost 9 bases and the V segment lost 6 bases, leaving 11 bases of the junction unmatched. The CDR3 contains 14 residues. DNA of the CDR3: TGTGCCAGCAGCTTCACCGTGTGGGAGGGTGAGCAGTTCTTC. Translated: CASSFTVWEGEQFF.

V and J are TRBV12-3 or TRBV12-4 and TRBJ2-1, with 7 bases identical to TRBD2. This CDR3 has 15 residues. The V segment lost 5 bases and the J segment 6 bases; nucleotides outside the gene matches: 10. This CDR3 reads CASSTAEGTINEQFF. Here the CDR3 DNA reads TGTGCCAGCAGTACGGCCGAAGGGACTATCAATGAGCAGTTCTTC.

The chain uses TRBV7-9 and TRBJ2-2, with TRBD2 identical over 10 bases. Trimming took 5 bases from V and 2 from J; bases not matched to a gene: 11. Germline V CDR1 and CDR2: SEHNR, FQNEAQ (reference sequence). The CDR3 has 18 amino acids. CDR3 amino acids: CASSLGASGSGNTGELFF. The CDR3 region has the DNA TGTGCCAGCAGCCTAGGTGCTAGCGGGAGTGGAAACACCGGGGAGCTGTTTTTT. Full variable domain (missing parts from reference TRBV7-9 and TRBJ2-2): DTGVSQNPRHKITKRGQNVTFRCDPISEHNRLYWYRQTLGQGPEFLTYFQNEAQLEKSRLLSDRFSAERPKGSFSTLEIQRTEQGDSAMYLCASSLGASGSGNTGELFFGEGSRLTVL.

The chain is built from TRBV27 and TRBJ2-7, with D possibly being TRBD1 (5 bases). The CDR3 totals 16 residues. Trimming removed 3 bases from V and 1 base from J, with 16 bases in between. Germline CDR1 is MNHEY and CDR2 is SMNVEV (reference sequence). DNA for the CDR3: TGTGCCAGCAGTTTTTACCCAGGGCTATCGTCCTACGAGCAGTACTTC. Translating gives CASSFYPGLSSYEQYF.

J is TRBJ2-7 and V is TRBV7-6, with a weak D call TRBD1 (5 bases). The CDR3 spans 14 residues. Germline loops: CDR1 SGHVS, CDR2 FNYEAQ. Trimming removed 1 base at V and 5 bases at J, with 12 bases between. The DNA for the CDR3 is TGTGCCAGCAGCTTAGTCATCCAGGGCCACGAGCAGTACTTC. It specifies CASSLVIQGHEQYF.

The sample holds a few counts of this clonotype. The gene calls are TRBV4-1 and TRBJ2-7; maybe TRBD1 (7 bases). CDR1 and CDR2 from the germline V gene are MGHRA and YSYEKL. Trimming removed 4 bases at V and 2 bases at J, with 12 bases between. There are 14 residues in the CDR3. The CDR3 spells CASSRGGTAYEQYF. For the CDR3, the DNA is TGCGCCAGCAGCCGAGGGGGGACAGCCTACGAGCAGTACTTC.

This rearrangement joins TRBV11-2 to TRBJ1-1; D unclear. V lost 2 bases, J lost 6 bases, and 10 bases lay in between. The V gene's germline CDR1 is SGHAT and CDR2 FQNNGV. The CDR3 runs 13 residues. CDR3 sequence reads: CASSLLPYPEAFF. The CDR3 bases are TGTGCCAGCAGCTTACTCCCCTACCCTGAAGCTTTCTTT.

The rearrangement links TRBV28 to TRBJ2-7; TRBD2 aligns across 10 bases. Germline V CDR1 and CDR2: MDHEN, SYDVKM. The CDR3 sequence is 16 residues long. Unmatched junction bases numbered 7, after V lost 1 base and J lost 4 bases. For the CDR3, the DNA is TGTGCCAGCAGTTTATCCCTCGCTAGCGGGAGATACGAGCAGTACTTC. Protein: CASSLSLASGRYEQYF. The complete variable domain, with remaining parts taken from reference TRBV28 and TRBJ2-7, reads DVKVTQSSRYLVKRTGEKVFLECVQDMDHENMFWYRQDPGLGLRLIYFSYDVKMKEKGDIPEGYSVSREKKERFSLILESASTNQTSMYLCASSLSLASGRYEQYFGPGTRLTVT.

The rearrangement joins TRBV7-8 to TRBJ2-5, with 7 bases fitting TRBD2. This CDR3 is 15 amino acids long. The junction had 14 bases not matched to a gene; V was cut back by 5 bases and J by 8 bases. The germline gives CDR1 SGHVS, CDR2 FQNEAQ. DNA of the CDR3: TGTGCCAGCAGCCACTCGACTAGCTGGACCGACACCCAGTACTTC. Its protein is CASSHSTSWTDTQYF.